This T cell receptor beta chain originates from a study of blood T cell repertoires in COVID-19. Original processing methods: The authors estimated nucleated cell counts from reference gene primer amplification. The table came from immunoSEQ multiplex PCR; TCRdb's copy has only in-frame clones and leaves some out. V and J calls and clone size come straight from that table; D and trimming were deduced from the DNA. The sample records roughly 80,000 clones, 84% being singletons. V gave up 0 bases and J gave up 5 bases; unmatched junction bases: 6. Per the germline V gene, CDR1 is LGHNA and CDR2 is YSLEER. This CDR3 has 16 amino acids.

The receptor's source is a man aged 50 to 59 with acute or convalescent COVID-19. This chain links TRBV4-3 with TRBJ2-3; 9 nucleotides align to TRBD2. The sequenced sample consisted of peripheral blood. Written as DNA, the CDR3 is TGCGCCAGCAGCCAAGATCGCGGACTAGCGTTAGATACGCAGTATTTT. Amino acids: CASSQDRGLALDTQYF.